This T cell receptor beta chain originates from a study of radiotherapy plus CTLA-4 blockade in lung cancer (dated by TCRdb to between 2017 and 2018). Looking at the study overall: Objective responses were observed in more than 15% of enrolled patients, and disease control was achieved in roughly 29%.

To note about this clone: Its cognate antigen has yet to be identified. No qualities accompany the bases; no much larger clone lies one base away.

The study tested focal radiation therapy combined with CTLA-4 blockade (ipilimumab) in patients with chemo-refractory metastatic non-small-cell lung cancer. Here is what the overall study found, with its caveats: The strongest predictors of response were reported to be early dynamic shifts in blood T cell clones along with a rise in serum interferon-beta following radiation. After treatment with radiotherapy and ipilimumab, TCR clones that originated in tumors expanded in peripheral blood.

At the junction V is shortened by 2 bases and J by 5 bases, with 13 bases in between. The CDR3 starts with the cysteine, ends with the phenylalanine, and has 14 residues. CDR3 DNA is the only sequence kept; it has 42 bases, read in frame from the first base. The germline V gene (reference sequence) gives CDR1 as MNHEY and CDR2 as SMNVEV. Library generation was performed with the immunoSEQ multiplex PCR assay. Here the immuneACCESS table is served through TCRdb, limited to in-frame sequences with V and J called. Missing clones are a known gap in these copies; in checked studies unresolved V genes cover under half, and the rest lacks a known reason. This sample gives around 110,000 clones in total; more than 65% of them show up just once. The ten largest clones represent around 3% of the sample.

The sequences come from peripheral blood, collected from a patient treated with radiotherapy plus ipilimumab. The TCR was taken from a human donor with non-small cell lung cancer that progressed on radiotherapy plus ipilimumab. Some clones in this sample may be carry-over from other donors' samples. The chain was built from TRBV27 and TRBJ2-7; a tentative D match to TRBD1 spans 5 bases. The nucleotides are TGTGCCAGCAGTTTAGAATATACAGGAGACGAGCAGTACTTC. This translates into CASSLEYTGDEQYF.